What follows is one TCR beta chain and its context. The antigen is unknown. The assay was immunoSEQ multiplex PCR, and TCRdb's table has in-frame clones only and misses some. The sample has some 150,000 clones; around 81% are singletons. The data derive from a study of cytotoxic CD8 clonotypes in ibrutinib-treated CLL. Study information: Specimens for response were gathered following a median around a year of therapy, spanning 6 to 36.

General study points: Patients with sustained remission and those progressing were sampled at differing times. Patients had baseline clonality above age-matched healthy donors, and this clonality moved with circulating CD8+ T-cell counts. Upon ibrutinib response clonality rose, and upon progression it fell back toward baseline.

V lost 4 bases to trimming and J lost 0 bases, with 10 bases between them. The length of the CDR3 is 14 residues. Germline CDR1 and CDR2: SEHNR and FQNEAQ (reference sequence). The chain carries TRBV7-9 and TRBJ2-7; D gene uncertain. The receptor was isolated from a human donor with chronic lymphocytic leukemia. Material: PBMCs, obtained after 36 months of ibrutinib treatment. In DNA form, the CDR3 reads TGTGCCAGCAGCTCACCGCTGAGCTCCTACGAGCAGTACTTC. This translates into CASSSPLSSYEQYF.